This TCR beta chain was observed in a study of T cells in Graves' hyperthyroidism and ophthalmopathy. This clonotype turned up a few times. Its target is unknown. The junction had 20 bases not matched to a gene; V was cut back by 10 bases and J by 4 bases. Germline V lookup: CDR1 SGHKS, CDR2 YYEKEE (reference sequence). This CDR3 region has 18 residues. Extraction of PBMCs used roughly 10 ml of fresh peripheral blood. Amplified TCR beta CDR3 regions came from RNA transcripts. First-round RT-PCR targeting the TCR CDR3 was performed with the HTBI primer set. Using its own MiXCR run on the multiplex PCR reads, TCRdb lists one record per CDR3 protein. This sample has under 300,000 distinct CDR3 sequences; roughly 15% occur once, and the top ten carry about 14%. Findings and limits, study-wide: Ophthalmopathy onset followed model prediction by a median about seven months.

This receptor was identified in a woman aged 40 to 50 with Graves' hyperthyroidism that later progressed to Graves' ophthalmopathy. The sequencing sample was made of blood. The chain is built from TRBV5-5 and TRBJ2-2; 9 bases align to TRBD2. The CDR3 sequence: CASRGGGRALASTGELFF. Written as DNA, the CDR3 is TGTGCCTCCAGGGGAGGCGGGAGGGCCTTGGCGAGCACCGGGGAGCTGTTTTTT.